Listed below are T cell receptor beta chains from one sample, sequenced in a study of blood T cell repertoires in COVID-19. TCRdb's table, derived via immunoSEQ multiplex PCR, lists solely in-frame clones and lacks some. The sample lists about 140,000 clones; 86% were seen once. Input material: peripheral blood. The receptors stem from a woman aged 55-70 years with acute or convalescent COVID-19. Both conserved end residues are part of each CDR3. The D gene is left open where the match is weak. Not all rows give a size; the values are once, few, many and, for expanded clones, a class.

J | D | size | V | CDR3 | DNA
TRBJ1-1 | - | - | TRBV3-1/TRBV3-2 | CASSQEWGQAEAFF | TGTGCCAGCAGCCAAGAGTGGGGCCAAGCTGAAGCTTTCTTT
TRBJ2-7 | TRBD1 | - | TRBV6-4 | CASSALPGQGPNEQYF | TGTGCCAGCAGTGCCTTGCCGGGACAGGGGCCCAACGAGCAGTACTTC
TRBJ2-2 | - | - | TRBV6-5 | CASSSERITGELFF | TGTGCCAGCAGCTCCGAGCGGATTACCGGGGAGCTGTTTTTT
TRBJ1-1 | - | - | TRBV19 | CASSILQGIGRGGSFF | TGTGCCAGTAGTATTCTCCAGGGTATTGGGAGAGGAGGGTCTTTCTTT
TRBJ2-5 | TRBD2 | - | TRBV9 | CASSPSQRGDLYQETQYF | TGTGCCAGCAGCCCCAGCCAGCGGGGGGACTTGTACCAAGAGACCCAGTACTTC
TRBJ2-3 | - | - | TRBV9 | CASSVGGWTDTQYF | TGTGCCAGCAGCGTAGGAGGGTGGACAGATACGCAGTATTTT
TRBJ2-1 | - | - | TRBV30 | CAWSPKAQVYNEQFF | TGTGCCTGGAGCCCAAAGGCACAGGTCTACAATGAGCAGTTCTTC
TRBJ1-1 | - | - | TRBV15 | CATIPLLGDTEAFF | TGTGCCACTATCCCACTGTTAGGGGACACTGAAGCTTTCTTT
TRBJ2-7 | TRBD1 | - | TRBV4-1 | CASSQATPGQETYEQYF | TGCGCCAGCAGCCAGGCGACTCCGGGACAGGAGACCTACGAGCAGTACTTC
TRBJ2-5 | - | - | TRBV2 | CASSEALAGNGETQYF | TGTGCCAGCAGTGAAGCGCTTGCGGGGAACGGAGAGACCCAGTACTTC
TRBJ2-3 | TRBD1 | - | TRBV10-3 | CAISRDRPSTDTQYF | TGTGCCATCAGCCGGGACAGGCCTAGCACAGATACGCAGTATTTT
TRBJ2-7 | TRBD1 | few | TRBV19 | CASTLTGTGGYEQYF | TGTGCCAGTACCCTGACCGGGACAGGGGGCTACGAGCAGTACTTC
TRBJ1-1 | - | - | TRBV4-3 | CASSQGAENTEAFF | TGCGCCAGCAGCCAAGGGGCAGAGAACACTGAAGCTTTCTTT
TRBJ1-6 | - | few | TRBV7-8 | CASSLDGLGARPNSPLHF | TGTGCCAGCAGCTTAGATGGCCTGGGGGCCAGGCCAAATTCACCCCTCCACTTT
TRBJ1-5 | TRBD1 | - | TRBV5-1 | CASSEGTVDTYGNQPQHF | TGCGCCAGCTCCGAGGGGACAGTTGATACCTATGGCAATCAGCCCCAGCATTTT
TRBJ2-3 | TRBD2 | - | TRBV6-6 | CASSLAGAGDTQYF | TGTGCCAGCAGTTTAGCGGGGGCAGGGGATACGCAGTATTTT
TRBJ2-7 | - | - | TRBV6-5 | CASIGGTDYEQYF | TGTGCCAGCATTGGAGGGACAGACTACGAGCAGTACTTC
TRBJ2-7 | - | once | TRBV10-2 | CASGGFSYEQYF | TGCGCCAGCGGCGGCTTCTCCTACGAGCAGTACTTC
TRBJ2-1 | TRBD2 | once | TRBV24-1 | CATSDPRPLAGPHNEQFF | TGTGCCACCAGTGACCCCCGGCCCCTAGCGGGCCCTCACAATGAGCAGTTCTTC
TRBJ2-1 | - | - | TRBV15 | CATSRQGQGNNEQFF | TGTGCCACCAGCAGGCAAGGTCAGGGAAACAATGAGCAGTTCTTC
TRBJ2-2 | TRBD2 | - | TRBV4-1 | CASSQVGLGTTGELFF | TGCGCCAGCAGCCAAGTGGGACTAGGGACGACCGGGGAGCTGTTTTTT
TRBJ1-2 | - | - | TRBV29-1 | CSVLQSQGNGYTF | TGCAGCGTTCTCCAATCCCAGGGAAATGGCTACACCTTC
TRBJ1-6 | - | - | TRBV11-3 | CASSLGRNNSPLHF | TGTGCCAGCAGCTTAGGCAGGAATAATTCACCCCTCCACTTT
TRBJ2-1 | - | - | TRBV4-1 | CASSRVPRGSDEQFF | TGCGCCAGCAGTCGGGTCCCGAGGGGGTCGGATGAGCAGTTCTTC
TRBJ2-7 | TRBD2 | - | TRBV10-3 | CAISGLAGTYEQYF | TGTGCCATCAGTGGACTAGCGGGGACCTACGAGCAGTACTTC
TRBJ2-2 | - | - | TRBV3-1/TRBV3-2 | CASSQDGAGSNTGELFF | TGTGCCAGCAGCCAAGATGGGGCGGGGTCGAACACCGGGGAGCTGTTTTTT
TRBJ2-1 | TRBD1 | - | TRBV19 | CASSKGGDSYNEQFF | TGTGCCAGTAGTAAAGGGGGCGATTCCTACAATGAGCAGTTCTTC
TRBJ1-6 | TRBD1 | - | TRBV19 | CASRDSPNSPLHF | TGTGCCAGTCGGGACAGCCCAAATTCACCCCTCCACTTT
TRBJ1-2 | TRBD1 | - | TRBV4-1 | CASSQGDSIIYGYTF | TGCGCCAGCAGCCAGGGGGACAGTATCATCTATGGCTACACCTTC
TRBJ2-6 | - | - | TRBV28 | CASSLLGANVLTF | TGTGCCAGCAGTTTGTTAGGGGCCAACGTCCTGACTTTC
TRBJ1-6 | TRBD1 | - | TRBV9 | CASSDPGQGASSPLHF | TGTGCCAGCAGCGATCCGGGACAGGGGGCAAGTTCACCCCTCCACTTT
TRBJ1-5 | TRBD1 | - | TRBV24-1 | CATSPSGGTSNQPQHF | TGTGCCACCAGTCCATCAGGGGGCACATCCAATCAGCCCCAGCATTTT
TRBJ2-1 | TRBD2 | - | TRBV2 | CASSPVGGGLNEQFF | TGTGCCAGCAGTCCTGTGGGCGGGGGGCTAAATGAGCAGTTCTTC
TRBJ2-1 | - | - | TRBV2 | CASSGRGRGTNEQFF | TGTGCCAGCAGTGGAAGAGGGCGTGGTACGAATGAGCAGTTCTTC
TRBJ1-2 | TRBD1 | once | TRBV6-5 | CASSYSGTGLDGYTF | TGTGCCAGCAGTTACTCCGGGACAGGCCTTGATGGCTACACCTTC
TRBJ2-1 | - | - | TRBV11-3 | CASQGLNEQFF | TGTGCCAGCCAGGGTCTTAATGAGCAGTTCTTC
TRBJ1-5 | TRBD1 | - | TRBV5-1 | CASSEGASQPQHF | TGCGCCAGCAGCGAGGGGGCGAGTCAGCCCCAGCATTTT
TRBJ2-7 | TRBD1 | - | TRBV20-1 | CSASWGQGYEQYF | TGCAGTGCTAGTTGGGGACAGGGCTACGAGCAGTACTTC
TRBJ1-2 | - | few | TRBV25-1 | CASSEAGDYGYTF | TGTGCCAGCAGTGAAGCAGGTGACTATGGCTACACCTTC
TRBJ2-1 | TRBD2 | - | TRBV7-6 | CASSLVSGGLRNEQFF | TGTGCCAGCAGCTTAGTTAGCGGGGGGTTAAGGAATGAGCAGTTCTTC
TRBJ1-5 | - | - | TRBV2 | CASSEVRVQPQHF | TGTGCCAGCAGTGAAGTCAGGGTTCAGCCCCAGCATTTT
TRBJ2-3 | TRBD2 | - | TRBV3-1/TRBV3-2 | CASSRLAGRTDTQYF | TGTGCCAGCAGTCGACTAGCGGGGAGAACAGATACGCAGTATTTT
TRBJ1-1 | - | - | TRBV28 | CASGTGNTEAFF | TGTGCCAGCGGTACAGGGAACACTGAAGCTTTCTTT
TRBJ2-1 | TRBD2 | once | TRBV24-1 | CATSDLRGGEDNEQFF | TGTGCCACCAGTGATTTACGGGGGGGCGAGGACAATGAGCAGTTCTTC
TRBJ1-5 | - | - | TRBV19 | CASRPMGTDQPQHF | TGTGCCAGTAGGCCAATGGGGACTGATCAGCCCCAGCATTTT
TRBJ1-2 | - | once | TRBV7-2 | CASSFSFPGTNYGYTF | TGTGCCAGCAGCTTTTCTTTTCCAGGGACTAACTATGGCTACACCTTC
TRBJ1-2 | - | - | TRBV30 | CAWTAGPGYTF | TGTGCCTGGACCGCAGGGCCTGGCTACACCTTC
TRBJ2-6 | TRBD2 | - | TRBV10-3 | CAISESLSGGGPGLGANVLTF | TGTGCCATCAGTGAGTCCCTGTCAGGCGGGGGACCGGGTTTAGGGGCCAACGTCCTGACTTTC
TRBJ1-6 | TRBD1 | - | TRBV18 | CASSPVQGANSPLHF | TGTGCCAGCTCACCGGTCCAGGGGGCGAATTCACCCCTCCACTTT
TRBJ2-3 | TRBD1 | - | TRBV5-6 | CASSLGGQGTDTQYF | TGTGCCAGCAGCTTGGGGGGACAGGGGACAGATACGCAGTATTTT
TRBJ1-6 | TRBD1 | - | TRBV29-1 | CSVSGGDYNSPLHF | TGCAGCGTCTCAGGGGGCGATTATAATTCACCCCTCCACTTT
TRBJ1-5 | - | - | TRBV19 | CASSIAAGLGNQPQHF | TGTGCCAGTAGTATCGCCGCAGGGCTAGGCAATCAGCCCCAGCATTTT
TRBJ1-6 | - | - | TRBV4-1 | CASSQEGRRSSYNSPLHF | TGCGCCAGCAGCCAAGAAGGGCGGAGGAGCTCCTATAATTCACCCCTCCACTTT
TRBJ1-6 | TRBD1 | - | TRBV6-6 | CASSRPRQGPYNSPLHF | TGTGCCAGCAGTCGACCCAGACAGGGGCCCTATAATTCACCCCTCCACTTT
TRBJ2-3 | - | - | TRBV5-7 | CASSLGGPCTDTQYF | TGTGCCAGCAGCTTGGGGGGCCCCTGCACAGATACGCAGTATTTT